The 21 T cell receptor beta chains below come from one sample, sequenced in a study of beta chain features in type 1 diabetes. Reverse transcription of all isolated RNA meant that expressed TCRB transcripts were sequenced. Data came from immunoSEQ multiplex PCR; TCRdb stores just in-frame clones and leaves some out. The table includes hundreds of thousands of clones, roughly 10% detected once. Material: naive CD4+ T cells from blood. Receptors originate from a woman between 18 and 29 years old in good health.

This clone was seen a handful of times. The chain couples TRBV5-4 to TRBJ2-3; D may be TRBD1 or TRBD2 (6 bases each). There are 15 residues in the CDR3. The V end was cut by 7 bases, the J end by 2 bases, with 17 bases between. Germline V gene sequence: CDR1 SGHNT, CDR2 YYREEE (reference sequence). This CDR3 is CASRPRGRNTDTQYF. CDR3 DNA: TGTGCCAGCCGTCCCCGGGGGCGAAACACAGATACGCAGTATTTT.

V usage is TRBV11-2 and J usage is TRBJ1-1; 7 nucleotides line up with TRBD1. V was clipped by 5 bases and J by 1 base; unmatched bases: 4. Germline V gene sequence: CDR1 SGHAT, CDR2 FQNNGV. The length of the CDR3 is 14 residues. CDR3 coding DNA: TGTGCCAGCAGCCCGGGACAGTGGAACACTGAAGCTTTCTTT. It codes for CASSPGQWNTEAFF.

About this clone itself: Within the sample, other DNA sequences also encode this same CDR3. The rearrangement links TRBV30 to TRBJ2-5; D unclear. Germline V gene lookup returns CDR1 GTSNPN and CDR2 SVGIG (reference sequence). Trimming left V 3 bases short and J 4 bases short, with 3 bases between. The CDR3 totals 10 residues. In DNA, the CDR3 is TGTGCCTGGAGCCGAGAGACCCAGTACTTC. Translating gives CAWSRETQYF.

This chain uses TRBV9 with TRBJ2-1; D remains ambiguous. Germline values: CDR1 SGDLS, CDR2 YYNGEE. V lost 0 bases and J lost 2, with 9 bases in between. The CDR3 totals 15 residues. CDR3: CASSVVPIAYNEQFF. CDR3 in DNA: TGTGCCAGCAGCGTAGTCCCCATAGCCTACAATGAGCAGTTCTTC.

V is TRBV7-9 and J is TRBJ2-5; 11 positions agree with TRBD2. The CDR3 covers 17 residues. The junction had 9 bases not matched to a gene; V was cut back by 0 bases and J by 6 bases. The germline gives CDR1 SEHNR, CDR2 FQNEAQ (reference sequence). The CDR3 here is CASSLAKPSGRTKTQYF. Written as DNA, the CDR3 is TGTGCCAGCAGCTTAGCGAAGCCTAGCGGGAGGACGAAGACCCAGTACTTC.

This clone showed up just a few times. The chain recombines TRBV6-5 with TRBJ2-5; 9 bases are a match to TRBD2. The CDR3 spans 15 residues. With V trimmed by 6 bases and J by 4 bases, 9 bases remained unmatched. Germline V gene sequence: CDR1 MNHEY, CDR2 SVGAGI. CDR3 in DNA: TGTGCCAGCAGCCCGGGACTAGCAAGTCGAGAGACCCAGTACTTC. The encoded protein is CASSPGLASRETQYF.

The table lists this clone with a few counts. The rearrangement uses TRBV29-1 and TRBJ2-5; D tentatively reads TRBD1 or TRBD2 (5 bases each). The V and J ends lost 8 bases and 2 bases respectively, with 15 bases between them. The CDR3 consists of 13 residues. The V gene's germline CDR1 is SQVTM and CDR2 ANQGSEA. CDR3 DNA sequence: TGCAGCCCCCTCGGGGCAGCTCAAGAGACCCAGTACTTC. Amino acids: CSPLGAAQETQYF.

This clone was counted between two and nine times. This chain connects TRBV7-2 to TRBJ2-5; D possibly uses TRBD1 or TRBD2 (5 bases each). The CDR3 is made up of 13 amino acids. Germline loops: CDR1 SGHTA, CDR2 FQGNSA. The V end lost 7 bases, the J end lost 1 base, and 10 bases lay between the germline ends. This CDR3 is CASTYGTQETQYF. CDR3 DNA sequence: TGTGCCAGCACCTACGGGACCCAAGAGACCCAGTACTTC.

V and J are TRBV7-9 and TRBJ1-1; TRBD1 is a possible D gene (6 bases). Germline lookup yields CDR1 SEHNR and CDR2 FQNEAQ (reference sequence). V lost 0 bases, J lost 4 bases, and 9 bases lay in between. This CDR3 contains 14 residues. The CDR3 reads CASSLARGGTEAFF. The CDR3 coding sequence is TGTGCCAGCAGCTTAGCGAGAGGGGGCACTGAAGCTTTCTTT.

This clone came up a few times. This chain links TRBV25-1 with TRBJ2-1; 8 nucleotides match TRBD2. Germline trimming cut 6 bases from V and 2 bases from J; bases unmatched to any gene: 15. Per the germline V gene, CDR1 is MGHDK and CDR2 is SYGVNS. This CDR3 spans 18 amino acids. CDR3 amino acids: CASSAPLVSGDPYNEQFF. CDR3 nucleotides: TGTGCCAGCAGCGCTCCGCTCGTTAGCGGGGACCCCTACAATGAGCAGTTCTTC. Full variable domain (remainder filled in from reference TRBV25-1 and TRBJ2-1): EADIYQTPRYLVIGTGKKITLECSQTMGHDKMYWYQQDPGMELHLIHYSYGVNSTEKGDLSSESTVSRIRTEHFPLTLESARPSHTSQYLCASSAPLVSGDPYNEQFFGPGTRLTVL.

This chain links TRBV4-2 with TRBJ1-4; the D is unclear. This CDR3 region has 16 residues. Germline V gives CDR1 LGHNA, CDR2 YNFKEQ. Trimming left V 5 bases short and J 0 bases short, with 13 bases between. The DNA for the CDR3 is TGTGCCAGCAGCGGCGGGAGCATATCAACTAATGAAAAACTGTTTTTT. It is translated as CASSGGSISTNEKLFF.

V is TRBV11-2 and J is TRBJ2-3, with a weak D call TRBD2 (6 bases). The V gene lost 5 bases and the J gene lost 2 bases, with 17 bases spanning the gap. The CDR3 consists of 16 residues. Germline CDR1 and CDR2: SGHAT and FQNNGV. DNA of the CDR3: TGTGCCAGCAGCCCTACGACTAGTTCGTTCACAGATACGCAGTATTTT. It translates to CASSPTTSSFTDTQYF.

V and J are TRBV28 and TRBJ2-7, with 7 nucleotides matching TRBD1. After removal of 6 bases from V and 5 bases from J, the junction contained 7 bases not matched to a gene. In germline, CDR1 is MDHEN, CDR2 SYDVKM. The CDR3 has 13 residues. The CDR3 bases are TGTGCCAGCAGCCAAGGGACAGAAAACGAGCAGTACGTC. Protein product: CASSQGTENEQYV.

The V call is TRBV4-2, the J call TRBJ1-6; 7 bases agree with TRBD1. CDR1 and CDR2 from the germline V gene are LGHNA and YNFKEQ. With V trimmed by 7 bases and J by 7 bases, 10 bases remained unmatched. The CDR3 has 15 amino acids. Here the CDR3 reads CASTRAGQLNSPLHF. Written as DNA, the CDR3 is TGTGCCAGCACCAGGGCGGGACAGCTGAATTCACCCCTCCACTTT.

V usage is TRBV7-9 and J usage is TRBJ2-1, with 8 bases that match TRBD2. Germline loops: CDR1 SEHNR, CDR2 FQNEAQ (reference sequence). This CDR3 is 16 amino acids long. The J segment lost 9 bases and the V segment lost 0 bases, leaving 10 bases of the junction unmatched. The CDR3 spells CASSLAGSGNFGEQFF. DNA of the CDR3: TGTGCCAGCAGCTTAGCGGGTAGCGGGAACTTTGGTGAGCAGTTCTTC.

The V call is TRBV5-6, the J call TRBJ2-7; no clear D gene. Trimming took 4 bases from V and 2 from J, leaving 13 bases between them. The CDR3 has 14 amino acids. CDR1 is SGHDT, CDR2 YYEEEE, per germline. The CDR3 DNA reads TGTGCCAGCAGCCCGGGTCGTCAAGCCTACGAGCAGTACTTC. Its protein is CASSPGRQAYEQYF.

There are a few counts of this clone. This rearrangement joins TRBV28 to TRBJ2-7, with D perhaps TRBD2 (6 bases). Looked up from germline, CDR1 is MDHEN and CDR2 is SYDVKM. This CDR3 is 15 amino acids long. V lost 5 bases and J 7 bases, leaving 21 bases between the germline ends. CDR3 protein: CASSVPGTALDEQYV. As DNA, the CDR3 is TGTGCCAGCAGTGTACCCGGGACTGCCCTGGATGAGCAGTACGTC.

The chain links TRBV6-6 to TRBJ1-5, with D possibly matching TRBD1 (5 bases). This CDR3 region has 15 residues. Trimming took off 7 bases at V and 0 bases at J, with 13 bases between the two ends. The germline CDR1 and CDR2 sequences are MNHNY and SVGAGI (reference sequence). The CDR3, as DNA: TGTGCCAGCATGAGAGGGACGAATAGCAATCAGCCCCAGCATTTT. Translated: CASMRGTNSNQPQHF.

This clone came up a few times. The chain is built from TRBV9 and TRBJ1-2, with TRBD1 identical over 9 bases. Trimming took 4 bases from V and 3 from J; bases not matched to a gene: 4. Germline lookup yields CDR1 SGDLS and CDR2 YYNGEE. The CDR3 has 14 residues. The CDR3, as DNA: TGTGCCAGCAGCCGGGACAGGGAACACTATGGCTACACCTTC. It translates to CASSRDREHYGYTF.

The rearrangement links TRBV4-2 to TRBJ2-1; D gene ambiguous. The CDR3 is 14 residues long. Germline CDR1 is LGHNA and CDR2 is YNFKEQ. Trimming stripped 3 bases from V and 6 bases from J, with 12 bases between. The DNA of the CDR3 is TGTGCCAGCAGCCAGCCTTCCCGTCCCAATGAGCAGTTCTTC. Encoded protein: CASSQPSRPNEQFF.

The chain couples TRBV18 to TRBJ2-3; no definite D call. With 3 bases removed from V and 4 bases from J, the gap between germline ends came to 8 bases. This CDR3 has 13 residues. Germline-derived CDR1 and CDR2 are KGHSH and LQKENI. This CDR3 is CASSPYPSDTQYF. CDR3 in DNA: TGTGCCAGCTCACCTTATCCCTCAGATACGCAGTATTTT.